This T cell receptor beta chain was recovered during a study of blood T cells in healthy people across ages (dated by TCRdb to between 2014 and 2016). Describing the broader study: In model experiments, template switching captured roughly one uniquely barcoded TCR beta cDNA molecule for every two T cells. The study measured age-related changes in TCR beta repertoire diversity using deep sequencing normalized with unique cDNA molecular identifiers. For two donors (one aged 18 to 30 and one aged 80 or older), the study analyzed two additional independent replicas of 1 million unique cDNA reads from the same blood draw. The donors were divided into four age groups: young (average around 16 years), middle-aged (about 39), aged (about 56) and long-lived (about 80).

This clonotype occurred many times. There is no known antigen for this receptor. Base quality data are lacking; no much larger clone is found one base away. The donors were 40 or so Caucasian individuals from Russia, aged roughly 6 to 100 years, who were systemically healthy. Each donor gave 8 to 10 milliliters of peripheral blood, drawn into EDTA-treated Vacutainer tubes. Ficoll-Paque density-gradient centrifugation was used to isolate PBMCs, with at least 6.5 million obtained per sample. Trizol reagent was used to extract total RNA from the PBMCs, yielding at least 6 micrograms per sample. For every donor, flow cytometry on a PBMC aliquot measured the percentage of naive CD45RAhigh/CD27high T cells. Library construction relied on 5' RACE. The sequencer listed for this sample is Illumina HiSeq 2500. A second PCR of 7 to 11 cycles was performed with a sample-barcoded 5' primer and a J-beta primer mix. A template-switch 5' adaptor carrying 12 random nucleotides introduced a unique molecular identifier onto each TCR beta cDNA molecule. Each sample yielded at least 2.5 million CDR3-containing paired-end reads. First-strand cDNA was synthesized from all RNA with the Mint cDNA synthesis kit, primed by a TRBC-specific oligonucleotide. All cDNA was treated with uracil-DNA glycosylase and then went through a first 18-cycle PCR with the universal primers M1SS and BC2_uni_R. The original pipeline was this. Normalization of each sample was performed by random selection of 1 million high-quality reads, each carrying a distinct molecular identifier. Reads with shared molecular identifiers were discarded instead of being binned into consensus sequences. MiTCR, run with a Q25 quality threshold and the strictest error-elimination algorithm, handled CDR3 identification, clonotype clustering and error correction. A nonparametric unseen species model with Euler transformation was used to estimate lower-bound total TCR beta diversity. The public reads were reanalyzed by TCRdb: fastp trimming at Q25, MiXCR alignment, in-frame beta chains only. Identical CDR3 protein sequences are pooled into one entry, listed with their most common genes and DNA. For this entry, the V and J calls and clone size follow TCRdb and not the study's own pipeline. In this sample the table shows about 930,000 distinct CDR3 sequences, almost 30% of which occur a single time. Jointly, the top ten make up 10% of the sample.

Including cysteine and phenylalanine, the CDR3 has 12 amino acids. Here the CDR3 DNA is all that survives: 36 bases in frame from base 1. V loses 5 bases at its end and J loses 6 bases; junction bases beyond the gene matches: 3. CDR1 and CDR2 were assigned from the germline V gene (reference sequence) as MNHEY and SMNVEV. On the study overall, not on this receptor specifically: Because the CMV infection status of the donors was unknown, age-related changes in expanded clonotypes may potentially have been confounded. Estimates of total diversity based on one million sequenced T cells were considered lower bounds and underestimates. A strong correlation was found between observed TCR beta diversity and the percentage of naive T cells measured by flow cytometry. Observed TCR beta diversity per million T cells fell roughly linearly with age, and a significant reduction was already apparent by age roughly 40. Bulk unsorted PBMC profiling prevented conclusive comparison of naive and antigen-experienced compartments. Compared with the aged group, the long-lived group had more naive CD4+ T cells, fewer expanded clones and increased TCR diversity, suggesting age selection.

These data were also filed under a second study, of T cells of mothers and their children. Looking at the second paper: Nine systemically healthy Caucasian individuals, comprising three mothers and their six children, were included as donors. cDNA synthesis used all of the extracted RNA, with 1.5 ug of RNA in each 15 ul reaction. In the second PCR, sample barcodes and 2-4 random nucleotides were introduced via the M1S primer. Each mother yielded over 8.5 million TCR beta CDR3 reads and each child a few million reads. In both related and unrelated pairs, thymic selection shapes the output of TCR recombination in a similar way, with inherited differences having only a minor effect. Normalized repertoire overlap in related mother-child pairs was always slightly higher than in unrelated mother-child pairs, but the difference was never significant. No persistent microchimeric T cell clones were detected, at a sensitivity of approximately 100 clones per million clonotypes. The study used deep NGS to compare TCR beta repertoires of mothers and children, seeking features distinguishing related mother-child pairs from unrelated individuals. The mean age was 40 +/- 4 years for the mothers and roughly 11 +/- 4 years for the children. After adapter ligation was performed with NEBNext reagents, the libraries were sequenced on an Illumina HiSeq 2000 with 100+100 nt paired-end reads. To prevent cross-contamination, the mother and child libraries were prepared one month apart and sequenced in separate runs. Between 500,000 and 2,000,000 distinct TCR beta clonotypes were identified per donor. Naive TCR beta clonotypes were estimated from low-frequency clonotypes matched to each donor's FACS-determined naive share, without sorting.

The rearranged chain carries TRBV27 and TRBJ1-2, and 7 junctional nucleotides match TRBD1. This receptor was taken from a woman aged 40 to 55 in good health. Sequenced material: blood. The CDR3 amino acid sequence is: CASSRTGHGYTF. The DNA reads TGTGCCAGCAGTCGGACAGGACATGGCTACACCTTC.